These T cell receptor beta chains were read from a single sample in a study of CD8 T cells in Susac syndrome. From the immunoSEQ multiplex PCR reads, TCRdb called clonotypes with MiXCR, one entry per CDR3 protein. The table lists 120,000 or so distinct CDR3 sequences, roughly 94% of them singletons. The sample comprised CD8+ T cells from PBMCs. All receptors derive from a human donor with Susac syndrome. Each CDR3 is given with its conserved first and last residue. A D gene is named only where the DNA matches it firmly. Clone size is given for some rows only: seen once, a few or many times, or a class if the clone is expanded.

D,J,size,V,DNA,CDR3
-,TRBJ2-7,-,TRBV9,TGTGCCAGCAGCGTAGTGGCAGGCGAGCAGTACTTC,CASSVVAGEQYF
TRBD1,TRBJ2-3,-,TRBV27,TGTGCCAGCAGTGCCGGGACAGGAGTAACAGATACGCAGTATTTT,CASSAGTGVTDTQYF
-,TRBJ2-7,-,TRBV4-1,TGCGCCAGCAGCCCAGCGGACCAGGGTGACTACGAGCAGTACTTC,CASSPADQGDYEQYF
-,TRBJ2-3,-,TRBV4-1,TGCGCCAGCAGCCCCACGACGATCGCAAGCGGCACAGATACGCAGTATTTT,CASSPTTIASGTDTQYF
-,TRBJ2-7,-,TRBV29-1,TGCAGCTCCCCACGGGACTGCTCCTACGAGCAGTACTTC,CSSPRDCSYEQYF
TRBD2,TRBJ2-2,-,TRBV10-1,TGCGCCAGCGGGACTAGCGGCACCGGGGAGCTGTTTTTT,CASGTSGTGELFF
-,TRBJ2-5,-,TRBV6-1,TGTGCCAGCAGCCTTGGTATAGAATACCAAGAGACCCAGTACTTC,CASSLGIEYQETQYF
-,TRBJ1-2,-,TRBV29-1,TGCAGCGTCGCCGGCCCGAAACAGGACTACACCTTC,CSVAGPKQDYTF
-,TRBJ2-7,-,TRBV7-2,TGTGCCAGCAGCTTCCCGGGACTGAGCTACGAGCAGTACTTC,CASSFPGLSYEQYF
-,TRBJ2-5,-,TRBV14,TGTGCCAGCAGCCAAGATCGAAGTTCGGTTTGGGGTGGCGAGACCCAGTACTTC,CASSQDRSSVWGGETQYF
-,TRBJ2-5,-,TRBV13,TGTGCCAGCAGCTTCGGCCGTCTAGGTTGGACCCAGTACTTC,CASSFGRLGWTQYF
-,TRBJ1-2,once,TRBV12-3/TRBV12-4,TGTGCCAGCAGCCGGATAGTGGGCTACACCTTC,CASSRIVGYTF
-,TRBJ2-4,-,TRBV15,TGTGCCACCACCGGCCAGGGAAACATTCAGTACTTC,CATTGQGNIQYF
-,TRBJ2-5,-,TRBV6-2/TRBV6-3,TGTGCCAGCAGCCCACCGACAGCTCCCCAAGAGACCCAGTACTTC,CASSPPTAPQETQYF
-,TRBJ2-3,-,TRBV23-1,TGCGCCAGTATACCCTGGGGAGACACGAGCACAGATACGCAGTATTTT,CASIPWGDTSTDTQYF
TRBD1,TRBJ2-7,-,TRBV20-1,TGCAGTGCTGAAGAAGCAGGGGGCTTCGAGCAGTACTTC,CSAEEAGGFEQYF
TRBD2,TRBJ2-1,-,TRBV20-1,TGCAGTGCTAGAGATCGGGTCGGGGGGGCGAATGAGCAGTTCTTC,CSARDRVGGANEQFF
TRBD1,TRBJ2-7,once,TRBV20-1,TGCAGTGCTAGCGGACAGGGGGGATACGAGCAGTACTTC,CSASGQGGYEQYF
TRBD1,TRBJ2-5,-,TRBV6-5,TGTGCCAGCAGTCCGACAGGGGGGACCCAAGAGACCCAGTACTTC,CASSPTGGTQETQYF